Listed here are 30 T cell receptor beta chains from one sample, sequenced in a study of shared T cell receptors in the human thymus. Method: immunoSEQ multiplex PCR; TCRdb's copy keeps in-frame clones and lacks some. The sample contains roughly 410,000 clones, 85% to 95% of which appear only once. The sample consisted of thymocytes. Source of these receptors: a human donor.

The rearrangement uses TRBV5-1 and TRBJ2-7, with D possibly being TRBD2 (7 bases). The CDR3 sequence is 15 residues long. Per germline, CDR1 SGHRS and CDR2 YFSETQ. V lost 1 base and J 5 bases, leaving 16 bases between the germline ends. In DNA form, the CDR3 reads TGCGCCAGCAGCTTGATACGGGGGGCTCCCCACGAGCAGTACTTC. Protein sequence: CASSLIRGAPHEQYF.

This chain connects TRBV27 to TRBJ1-4; 8 bases are a match to TRBD1. The V and J ends lost 8 bases and 8 bases, in that order; junction bases with no gene match: 13. CDR3 length: 15 amino acids. CDR1 and CDR2 (germline): MNHEY, SMNVEV (reference sequence). The CDR3 loop is CASSTRGQYGEKLFF. Written as DNA, the CDR3 is TGTGCCAGCTCTACCAGGGGGCAGTATGGGGAAAAACTGTTTTTT.

The rearrangement uses TRBV7-2 and TRBJ2-1, with 8 bases lining up with TRBD2. This CDR3 comprises 16 residues. CDR1 and CDR2 (germline): SGHTA, FQGNSA. The ends lost 5 bases at V and 4 bases at J; junction bases unmatched: 10. CDR3 region: CASSKAGTRVYNEQFF. The DNA for the CDR3 is TGTGCCAGCAGCAAGGCCGGGACTAGGGTTTACAATGAGCAGTTCTTC. The full variable domain, in which reference TRBV7-2 and TRBJ2-1 provide the parts outside the CDR3, is GAGVSQSPSNKVTEKGKDVELRCDPISGHTALYWYRQSLGQGLEFLIYFQGNSAPDKSGLPSDRFSAERTGGSVSTLTIQRTQQEDSAVYLCASSKAGTRVYNEQFFGPGTRLTVL.

This clone was observed a single time. This chain uses TRBV9 with TRBJ1-1; D may be TRBD1 (6 bases). V lost 2 bases to trimming and J lost 4 bases, with 15 bases between them. Germline CDR1 and CDR2: SGDLS and YYNGEE. This CDR3 region has 15 residues. CDR3 residues: CASSVKQGCPTEAFF. DNA for the CDR3: TGTGCCAGCAGCGTTAAACAGGGTTGCCCCACTGAAGCTTTCTTT.

This chain joins TRBV5-6 and TRBJ2-1; 8 bases are shared with TRBD2. CDR3 length: 18 residues. J was trimmed by 0 bases and V by 4 bases; bases with no gene match: 12. The V gene's germline CDR1 is SGHDT and CDR2 YYEEEE. The CDR3 protein is CASSLAGGRPSSYNEQFF. CDR3 DNA: TGTGCCAGCAGCCTGGCCGGCGGGAGGCCGAGCTCCTACAATGAGCAGTTCTTC. Drawing the rest from reference TRBV5-6 and TRBJ2-1, the complete variable domain is DAGVTQSPTHLIKTRGQQVTLRCSPKSGHDTVSWYQQALGQGPQFIFQYYEEEERQRGNFPDRFSGHQFPNYSSELNVNALLLGDSALYLCASSLAGGRPSSYNEQFFGPGTRLTVL.

The rearrangement links TRBV28 to TRBJ2-7, with D possibly being TRBD2 (5 bases). Trimming took 3 bases from V and 0 from J, leaving 6 bases between them. CDR3 size: 13 residues. Per germline, CDR1 MDHEN and CDR2 SYDVKM. CDR3 protein: CASSLTISYEQYF. The CDR3 DNA reads TGTGCCAGCAGTTTGACTATCTCCTACGAGCAGTACTTC.

The table lists this clone with a count of one. The chain joins TRBV11-2 to TRBJ2-7; tentatively, D is TRBD1 or TRBD2 (5 bases each). The CDR3 runs 12 residues. Trimming took 3 bases from V and 3 from J, leaving 6 bases between them. Germline CDR1 is SGHAT and CDR2 is FQNNGV. Here the CDR3 DNA reads TGTGCCAGCAGCTTGGGGGACTACGAGCAGTACTTC. Translating it yields CASSLGDYEQYF.

This clone appeared a single time. The chain employs TRBV27 and TRBJ2-7; a possible D gene is TRBD2 (6 bases). CDR3 size: 16 residues. Deletions cut 2 bases from V and 0 bases from J, with 14 bases between. The germline CDR1 and CDR2 sequences are MNHEY and SMNVEV (reference sequence). CDR3 nucleotide sequence: TGTGCCAGCAGTTTAACCCCTAGCGTTAGCTCCTACGAGCAGTACTTC. Encoded protein: CASSLTPSVSSYEQYF.

The V gene is TRBV23-1, the J gene TRBJ2-3; no clear D. TRBV23-1 is filed as an ORF, its function uncertain. The CDR3 runs to 16 residues. The V end was cut by 0 bases, the J end by 0 bases, with 10 bases between. The CDR3 DNA is TGCGCCAGCAGTCAATCGTGGCCTTCTAGCACAGATACGCAGTATTTT. Protein product: CASSQSWPSSTDTQYF.

This clone was seen once. The chain combines TRBV28 with TRBJ2-2, with D uncertain. The CDR3 is 16 residues long. Germline lookup yields CDR1 MDHEN and CDR2 SYDVKM. Deletions cut 5 bases from V and 1 base from J, with 14 bases between. The CDR3 reads CASSLPAPKNTGELFF. The CDR3 DNA reads TGTGCCAGCAGTCTCCCAGCGCCGAAGAACACCGGGGAGCTGTTTTTT.

The chain combines TRBV27 with TRBJ1-1; 8 bases match TRBD1. Trimming took 5 bases from V and 11 from J; bases not matched to a gene: 7. The CDR3 runs to 12 residues. CDR1 and CDR2 from the germline V gene are MNHEY and SMNVEV (reference sequence). CDR3 nucleotide sequence: TGTGCCAGCAGTAGCGGACAGGGAGGGGCTTTCTTT. Encoded protein: CASSSGQGGAFF.

The chain recombines TRBV27 with TRBJ2-7; TRBD1 aligns across 7 bases. The CDR3 totals 14 residues. The germline gives CDR1 MNHEY, CDR2 SMNVEV (reference sequence). The junction had 4 bases not matched to a gene; V was cut back by 3 bases and J by 2 bases. The CDR3 here is CASSFGTAAYEQYF. The CDR3 DNA reads TGTGCCAGCAGTTTCGGGACAGCGGCCTACGAGCAGTACTTC.

CDR3 sequence reads: CASSPTKRDPSGNTIYF. The CDR3 DNA reads TGCGCCAGCAGCCCAACGAAAAGGGATCCCTCTGGAAACACCATATATTTT. This rearrangement joins TRBV4-3 to TRBJ1-3; D remains ambiguous. Trimming removed 4 bases from V and 0 bases from J, with 16 bases in between. From germline, CDR1 is LGHNA and CDR2 YSLEER. This CDR3 contains 17 residues.

The rearrangement links TRBV5-1 to TRBJ1-2, with D unresolved. The CDR3 is 12 amino acids. Between the trimmed V and J ends, which lost 9 bases and 4 bases, there was a span of 13 bases. Germline-derived CDR1 and CDR2 are SGHRS and YFSETQ. The DNA for the CDR3 is TGCGCCATCCCCCTCGGTCGCTATGGCTACACCTTC. Amino acid sequence: CAIPLGRYGYTF.

V and J are TRBV28 and TRBJ1-2; TRBD1 matches at 7 bases. The CDR3 has 15 residues. In germline, CDR1 is MDHEN, CDR2 SYDVKM. Trimming removed 6 bases from V and 4 bases from J; junction bases left unmatched: 11. The CDR3 DNA reads as TGTGCCAGCAGCCCAGGGGGTACAAAAACCTATGGCTACACCTTC. This encodes CASSPGGTKTYGYTF.

This chain joins TRBV5-6 and TRBJ2-2; D unresolved. Trimming pared 0 bases from V and 1 base from J, leaving 7 bases between. Looked up from germline, CDR1 is SGHDT and CDR2 is YYEEEE. This CDR3 comprises 15 residues. In DNA, the CDR3 is TGTGCCAGCAGCTTGGATCTACTGAACACCGGGGAGCTGTTTTTT. Translating gives CASSLDLLNTGELFF.

The chain uses TRBV10-3 and TRBJ1-3; D gene uncertain. This CDR3 spans 17 amino acids. The germline V and J ends were trimmed by 0 bases and 0 bases, with 12 bases remaining between them. Germline V gene lookup returns CDR1 ENHRY and CDR2 SYGVKD. CDR3 residues: CAISESRKLISGNTIYF. In DNA form, the CDR3 reads TGTGCCATCAGTGAGTCACGGAAACTTATCTCTGGAAACACCATATATTTT.

The chain joins TRBV7-8 to TRBJ2-7; possibly TRBD2 for D (5 bases). Germline CDR1 and CDR2: SGHVS and FQNEAQ. The CDR3 sequence is 14 residues long. With 0 bases removed from V and 0 bases from J, the gap between germline ends came to 6 bases. The CDR3 bases are TGTGCCAGCAGCTTAGCGAGGGACTCCTACGAGCAGTACTTC. Its translation is CASSLARDSYEQYF. Looking up the rest from reference TRBV7-8 and TRBJ2-7 gives the full variable domain: GAGVSQSPRYKVAKRGQDVALRCDPISGHVSLFWYQQALGQGPEFLTYFQNEAQLDKSGLPSDRFFAERPEGSVSTLKIQRTQQEDSAVYLCASSLARDSYEQYFGPGTRLTVT.

In this sample, this clone turned up once. This sequence joins TRBV7-9 and TRBJ2-7; perhaps TRBD2 as D (5 bases). Germline loops: CDR1 SEHNR, CDR2 FQNEAQ (reference sequence). This CDR3 is built from 15 residues. V was trimmed by 3 bases and J by 4 bases, leaving 16 bases between them. As DNA, the CDR3 is TGTGCCAGCAGCTTTAAAGGAGCGGAGACTTACGAGCAGTACTTC. Amino acids: CASSFKGAETYEQYF.

V is TRBV27 and J is TRBJ2-7, with a tentative D call TRBD1 (6 bases). The CDR3 totals 15 residues. Per the germline V gene, CDR1 is MNHEY and CDR2 is SMNVEV (reference sequence). V dropped 4 bases and J dropped 5 bases, with 18 bases sitting between them. CDR3 in amino acids: CASSSAGATDHEQYF. CDR3 sequence (DNA): TGTGCCAGCAGTTCCGCAGGGGCCACCGACCACGAGCAGTACTTC.

The genes are TRBV19 and TRBJ2-1; TRBD1 might be the D (5 bases). The CDR3 has 14 amino acids. The germline V and J ends were trimmed by 2 bases and 5 bases, with 10 bases remaining between them. Germline assignment: CDR1 LNHDA and CDR2 SQIVND (reference sequence). The CDR3 nucleotides are TGTGCCAGTAGTATATCAGGGAAGGACAATGAGCAGTTCTTC. This codes for CASSISGKDNEQFF.

The chain carries TRBV6-5 and TRBJ1-2; 10 bases fit TRBD1. V trimming: 2 bases; J trimming: 8 bases; junction bases outside the gene matches: 11. Germline V lookup: CDR1 MNHEY, CDR2 SVGAGI. The CDR3 spans 16 residues. DNA of the CDR3: TGTGCCAGCAGTTACGGATGGGGACAGGGGCCTTGGGGCTACACCTTC. Protein: CASSYGWGQGPWGYTF.

The chain combines TRBV12-1 with TRBJ2-7. TRBV12-1 is a pseudogene segment. The CDR3 contains 17 residues. CDR3 sequence (DNA): TGTGCCAGCAGCTTTGACCTAGGGTTTAGGGACCCATACGAGCAGTACTTC. This gives the protein CASSFDLGFRDPYEQYF.

This clone appeared once. The gene calls are TRBV19 and TRBJ2-7; D possibly corresponds to TRBD2 (5 bases). The CDR3 runs to 13 residues. Germline V lookup: CDR1 LNHDA, CDR2 SQIVND (reference sequence). Trimming took off 5 bases at V and 3 bases at J, with 11 bases between the two ends. The CDR3 DNA sequence: TGTGCCAGTAGTCTCCGGGCGGGCTACGAGCAGTACTTC. Its translation: CASSLRAGYEQYF. The full variable domain, completed using reference TRBV19 and TRBJ2-7, is DGGITQSPKYLFRKEGQNVTLSCEQNLNHDAMYWYRQDPGQGLRLIYYSQIVNDFQKGDIAEGYSVSREKKESFPLTVTSAQKNPTAFYLCASSLRAGYEQYFGPGTRLTVT.

Only one count was recorded for this clone. Here the CDR3 reads CASSYGTYHTDTQYF. CDR3 bases: TGTGCCAGCAGCTATGGGACCTACCACACAGATACGCAGTATTTT. The rearrangement links TRBV7-2 to TRBJ2-3; perhaps D is TRBD1 or TRBD2 (5 bases each). CDR1 and CDR2 from the germline V gene are SGHTA and FQGNSA. This CDR3 spans 15 amino acids. Trimming cost V 4 bases and J 2 bases, with 13 bases left between them.

CDR3 in amino acids: CASSRGLAGGNTGELFF. In DNA form, the CDR3 reads TGTGCCAGCAGCCGGGGACTAGCGGGAGGAAACACCGGGGAGCTGTTTTTT. This chain uses TRBV7-2 with TRBJ2-2, with 15 bases matching TRBD2. The CDR3 totals 17 residues. CDR1 and CDR2 (germline): SGHTA, FQGNSA. V gave up 5 bases and J gave up 2 bases; unmatched junction bases: 3. Supplemented by reference TRBV7-2 and TRBJ2-2, the full variable domain reads GAGVSQSPSNKVTEKGKDVELRCDPISGHTALYWYRQSLGQGLEFLIYFQGNSAPDKSGLPSDRFSAERTGGSVSTLTIQRTQQEDSAVYLCASSRGLAGGNTGELFFGEGSRLTVL.

The J gene is TRBJ2-2, the V gene TRBV7-5. TRBV7-5 counts as a pseudogene. This CDR3 comprises 17 residues. The CDR3 DNA sequence: TGTGTCAGAAGCCGGAGGGGAACAGGGCCTGACACCGGGGAGCTGTTTTTT. This sequence encodes CVRSRRGTGPDTGELFF.

V and J are TRBV5-1 and TRBJ1-2; D is possibly TRBD1 (5 bases). In germline, CDR1 is SGHRS, CDR2 YFSETQ. The CDR3 totals 16 residues. V lost 4 bases, J lost 8 bases, and 24 bases lay in between. The CDR3: CASSRWGWGTKGGYTF. CDR3 DNA: TGCGCCAGCAGCCGCTGGGGGTGGGGCACCAAAGGCGGCTACACCTTC.

The chain links TRBV10-3 to TRBJ1-1; TRBD1 aligns across 8 bases. The CDR3 runs 16 residues. Germline CDR1 ENHRY, CDR2 SYGVKD. Germline trimming cut 3 bases from V and 1 base from J; bases unmatched to any gene: 7. CDR3 protein: CAISDRTGGKNTEAFF. The DNA of the CDR3 is TGTGCCATCAGTGACCGTACAGGGGGGAAGAACACTGAAGCTTTCTTT.

The J gene is TRBJ2-1, the V gene TRBV4-2; D is possibly TRBD2 (5 bases). V was cut by 4 bases and J by 0 bases, with 10 bases left in between. This CDR3 contains 15 residues. The germline V gene has CDR1 LGHNA and CDR2 YNFKEQ. The CDR3 spells CASSPRGISYNEQFF. CDR3 nucleotides: TGTGCCAGCAGCCCCCGAGGGATCTCCTACAATGAGCAGTTCTTC.